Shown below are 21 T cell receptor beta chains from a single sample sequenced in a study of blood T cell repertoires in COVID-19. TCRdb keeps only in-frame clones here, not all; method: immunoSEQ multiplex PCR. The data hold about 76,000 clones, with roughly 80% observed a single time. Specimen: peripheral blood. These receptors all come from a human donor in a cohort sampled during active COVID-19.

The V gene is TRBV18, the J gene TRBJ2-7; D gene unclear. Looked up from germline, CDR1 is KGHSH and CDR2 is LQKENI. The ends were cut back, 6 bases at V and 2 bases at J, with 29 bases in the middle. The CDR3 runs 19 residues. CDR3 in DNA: TGTGCCAGCTCTCGATCAGACACCCCATCACAAGGTAGGACCTACGAGCAGTACTTC. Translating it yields CASSRSDTPSQGRTYEQYF.

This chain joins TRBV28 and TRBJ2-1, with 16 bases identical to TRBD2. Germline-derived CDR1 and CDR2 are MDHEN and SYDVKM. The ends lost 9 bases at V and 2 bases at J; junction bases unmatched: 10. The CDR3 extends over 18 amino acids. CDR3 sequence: CASTGTSGGGHTYNEQFF. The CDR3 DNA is TGTGCCAGTACAGGGACTAGCGGGGGGGGCCATACCTACAATGAGCAGTTCTTC.

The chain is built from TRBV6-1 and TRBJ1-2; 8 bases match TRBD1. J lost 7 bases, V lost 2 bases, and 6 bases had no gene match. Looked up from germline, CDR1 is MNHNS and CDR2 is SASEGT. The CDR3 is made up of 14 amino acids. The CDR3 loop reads CASSENRGVGGYTF. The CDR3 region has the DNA TGTGCCAGCAGTGAAAACAGGGGGGTAGGTGGCTACACCTTC.

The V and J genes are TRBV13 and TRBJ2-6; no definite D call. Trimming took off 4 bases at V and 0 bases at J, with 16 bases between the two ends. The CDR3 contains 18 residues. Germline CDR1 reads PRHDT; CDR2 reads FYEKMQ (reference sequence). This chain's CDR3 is CASSSRVRTISGANVLTF. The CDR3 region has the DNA TGTGCCAGCAGCTCACGGGTCCGAACTATCTCTGGGGCCAACGTCCTGACTTTC.

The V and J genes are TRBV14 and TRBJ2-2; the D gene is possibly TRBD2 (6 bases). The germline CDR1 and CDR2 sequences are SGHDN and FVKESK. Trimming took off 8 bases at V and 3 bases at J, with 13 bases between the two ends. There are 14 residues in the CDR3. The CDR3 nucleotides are TGTGCCAGCCGCTCGGGACTGTACACCGGGGAGCTGTTTTTT. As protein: CASRSGLYTGELFF.

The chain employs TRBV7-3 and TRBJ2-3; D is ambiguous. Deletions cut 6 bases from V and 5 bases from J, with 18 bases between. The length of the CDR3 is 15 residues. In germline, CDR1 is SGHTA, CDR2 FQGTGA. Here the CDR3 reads CASSSSSASIDTQYF. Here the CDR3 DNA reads TGTGCCAGCAGTTCATCGAGTGCGAGTATAGATACGCAGTATTTT.

Here the CDR3 reads CASSSRQGNYGYTF. Here the CDR3 DNA reads TGTGCCAGCAGCTCTAGACAGGGGAACTATGGCTACACCTTC. The chain joins TRBV5-4 to TRBJ1-2; 8 bases match TRBD1. The germline V gene encodes CDR1 SGHNT and CDR2 YYREEE (reference sequence). With V trimmed by 3 bases and J by 2 bases, 3 bases remained unmatched. The CDR3 is 14 residues long.

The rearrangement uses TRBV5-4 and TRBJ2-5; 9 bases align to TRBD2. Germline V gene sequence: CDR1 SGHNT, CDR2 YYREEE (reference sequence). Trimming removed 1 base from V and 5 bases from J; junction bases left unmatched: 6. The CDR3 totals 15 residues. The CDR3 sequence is CASSLIIAGVETQYF. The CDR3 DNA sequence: TGTGCCAGCAGCTTGATAATAGCGGGGGTTGAGACCCAGTACTTC. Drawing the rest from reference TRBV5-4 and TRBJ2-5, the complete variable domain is ETGVTQSPTHLIKTRGQQVTLRCSSQSGHNTVSWYQQALGQGPQFIFQYYREEENGRGNFPPRFSGLQFPNYSSELNVNALELDDSALYLCASSLIIAGVETQYFGPGTRLLVL.

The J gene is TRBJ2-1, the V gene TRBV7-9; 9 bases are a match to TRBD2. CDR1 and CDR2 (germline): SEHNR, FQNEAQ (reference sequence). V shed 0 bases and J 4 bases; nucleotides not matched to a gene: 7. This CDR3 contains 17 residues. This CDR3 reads CASSLARASGAYNEQFF. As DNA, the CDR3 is TGTGCCAGCAGCTTAGCGCGGGCTAGCGGGGCGTACAATGAGCAGTTCTTC.

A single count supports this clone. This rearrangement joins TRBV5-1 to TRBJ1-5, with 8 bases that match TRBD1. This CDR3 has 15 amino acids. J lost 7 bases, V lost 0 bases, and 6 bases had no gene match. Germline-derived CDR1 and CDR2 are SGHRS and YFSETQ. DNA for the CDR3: TGCGCCAGCAGCTTGGTGACAGGGGAGGGACAGCCCCAGCATTTT. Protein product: CASSLVTGEGQPQHF.

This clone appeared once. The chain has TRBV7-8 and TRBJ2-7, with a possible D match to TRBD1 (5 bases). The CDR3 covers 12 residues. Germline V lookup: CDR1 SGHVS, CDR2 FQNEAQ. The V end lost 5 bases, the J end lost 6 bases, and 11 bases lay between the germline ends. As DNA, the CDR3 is TGTGCCAGCAGCACGGACACCAGCGAGCAGTACGTC. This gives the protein CASSTDTSEQYV.

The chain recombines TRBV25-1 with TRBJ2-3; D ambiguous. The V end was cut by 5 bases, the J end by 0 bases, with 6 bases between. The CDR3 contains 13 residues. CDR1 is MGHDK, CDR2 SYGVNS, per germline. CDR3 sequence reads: CASSFRSTDTQYF. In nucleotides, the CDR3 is TGTGCCAGCAGTTTCCGTAGCACAGATACGCAGTATTTT.

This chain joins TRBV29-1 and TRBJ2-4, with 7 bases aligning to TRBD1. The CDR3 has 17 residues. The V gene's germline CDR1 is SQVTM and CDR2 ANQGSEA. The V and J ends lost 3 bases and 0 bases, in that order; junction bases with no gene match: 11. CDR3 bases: TGCAGCGTTGAGGGACAGAGCGACAGCCTAGCCAAAAACATTCAGTACTTC. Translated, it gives CSVEGQSDSLAKNIQYF.

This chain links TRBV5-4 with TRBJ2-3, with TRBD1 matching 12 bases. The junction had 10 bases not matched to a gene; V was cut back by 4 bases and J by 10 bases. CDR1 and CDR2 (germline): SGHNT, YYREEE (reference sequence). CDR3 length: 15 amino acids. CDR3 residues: CASSARDRGLIAQYF. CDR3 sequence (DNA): TGTGCCAGCAGCGCCCGGGACAGGGGGCTTATAGCGCAGTATTTT.

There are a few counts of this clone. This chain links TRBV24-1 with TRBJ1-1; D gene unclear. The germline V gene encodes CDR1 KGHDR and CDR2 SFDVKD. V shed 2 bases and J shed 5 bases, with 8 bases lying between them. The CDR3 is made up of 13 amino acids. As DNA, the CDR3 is TGTGCCACCAGTGATTCGACGAGGACTGAAGCTTTCTTT. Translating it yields CATSDSTRTEAFF.

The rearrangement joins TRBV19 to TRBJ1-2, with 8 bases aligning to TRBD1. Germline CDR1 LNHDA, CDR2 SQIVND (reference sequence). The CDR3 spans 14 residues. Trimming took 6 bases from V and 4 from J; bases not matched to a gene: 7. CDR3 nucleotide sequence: TGTGCCAGTAGCCCTCTGGACAGGGCCTATGGCTACACCTTC. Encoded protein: CASSPLDRAYGYTF.

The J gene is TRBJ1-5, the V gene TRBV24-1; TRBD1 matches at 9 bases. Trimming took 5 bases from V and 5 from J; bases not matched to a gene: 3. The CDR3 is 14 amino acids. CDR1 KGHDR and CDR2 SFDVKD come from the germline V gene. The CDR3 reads CATSGDREDQPQHF. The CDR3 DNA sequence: TGTGCCACCAGTGGGGACAGGGAAGATCAGCCCCAGCATTTT.

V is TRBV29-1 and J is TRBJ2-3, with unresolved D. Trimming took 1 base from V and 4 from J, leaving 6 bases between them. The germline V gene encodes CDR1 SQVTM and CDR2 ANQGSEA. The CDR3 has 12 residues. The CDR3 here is CSVEGQADTQYF. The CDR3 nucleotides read TGCAGCGTTGAAGGGCAAGCAGATACGCAGTATTTT.

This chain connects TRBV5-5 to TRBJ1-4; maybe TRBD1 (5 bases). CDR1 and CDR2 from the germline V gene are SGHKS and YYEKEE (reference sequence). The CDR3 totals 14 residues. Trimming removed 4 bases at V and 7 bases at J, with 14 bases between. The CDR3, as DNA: TGTGCCAGCAGCATAGTTGCGGGGCGTGAAAAACTGTTTTTT. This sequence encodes CASSIVAGREKLFF. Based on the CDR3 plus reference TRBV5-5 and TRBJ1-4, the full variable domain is DAGVTQSPTHLIKTRGQQVTLRCSPISGHKSVSWYQQVLGQGPQFIFQYYEKEERGRGNFPDRFSARQFPNYSSELNVNALLLGDSALYLCASSIVAGREKLFFGSGTQLSVL.

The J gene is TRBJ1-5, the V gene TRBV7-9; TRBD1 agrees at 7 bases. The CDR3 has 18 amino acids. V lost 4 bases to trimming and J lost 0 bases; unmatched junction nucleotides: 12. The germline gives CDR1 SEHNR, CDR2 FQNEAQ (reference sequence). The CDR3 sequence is CASSSDREIGYSNQPQHF. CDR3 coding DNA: TGTGCCAGCAGCTCCGACAGGGAGATTGGCTATAGCAATCAGCCCCAGCATTTT. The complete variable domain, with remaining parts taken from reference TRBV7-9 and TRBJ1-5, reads DTGVSQNPRHKITKRGQNVTFRCDPISEHNRLYWYRQTLGQGPEFLTYFQNEAQLEKSRLLSDRFSAERPKGSFSTLEIQRTEQGDSAMYLCASSSDREIGYSNQPQHFGDGTRLSIL.

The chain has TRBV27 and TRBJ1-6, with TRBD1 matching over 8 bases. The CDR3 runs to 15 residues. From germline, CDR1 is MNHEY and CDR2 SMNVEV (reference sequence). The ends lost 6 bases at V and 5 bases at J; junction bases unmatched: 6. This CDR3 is CASRVDRGDNSPLHF. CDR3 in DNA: TGTGCCAGCAGAGTAGACAGGGGTGATAATTCACCCCTCCACTTT.